This T cell receptor beta chain was identified during a study of blood T cell repertoires in COVID-19. Overall study context: PBMCs, B-cell-depleted T cells, or T cells provided the cDNA or gDNA that made up the material.

V lost 6 bases to trimming and J lost 10 bases, with 12 bases between them. This CDR3 is built from 12 residues. In germline, CDR1 is MNHEY, CDR2 SVGAGI. In the study's own analysis: Reference gene primer amplification gave nucleated cell count estimates. Sequenced by immunoSEQ multiplex PCR; TCRdb stores in-frame clones only, minus some. V and J calls and clone size follow that table, whereas D and trimming were derived from the DNA. The sample carries about 160,000 clones, approximately 81% recorded once. The sample taken for sequencing was peripheral blood. V usage is TRBV6-5 and J usage is TRBJ1-4; D gene unclear. The source is a man in his forties with acute or convalescent COVID-19. The CDR3 region has the DNA TGTGCCAGCAGCGGAGGGTCAGGAAAACTGTTTTTT. Its protein is CASSGGSGKLFF.